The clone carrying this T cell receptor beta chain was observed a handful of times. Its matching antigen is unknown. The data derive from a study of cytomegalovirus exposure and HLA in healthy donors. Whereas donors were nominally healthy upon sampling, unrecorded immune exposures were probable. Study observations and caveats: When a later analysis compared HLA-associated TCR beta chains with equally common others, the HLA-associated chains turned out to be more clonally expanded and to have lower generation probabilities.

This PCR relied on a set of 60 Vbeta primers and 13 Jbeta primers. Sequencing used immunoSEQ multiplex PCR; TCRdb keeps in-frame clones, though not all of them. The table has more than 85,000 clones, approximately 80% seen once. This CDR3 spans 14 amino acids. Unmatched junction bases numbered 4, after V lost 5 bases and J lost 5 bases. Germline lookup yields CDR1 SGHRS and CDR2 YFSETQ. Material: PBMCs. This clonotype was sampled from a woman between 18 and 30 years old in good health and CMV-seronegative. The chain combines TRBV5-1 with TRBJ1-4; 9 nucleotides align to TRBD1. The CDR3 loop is CASRRGQGNEKLFF. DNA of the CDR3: TGCGCCAGCAGACGCGGACAGGGGAATGAAAAACTGTTTTTT. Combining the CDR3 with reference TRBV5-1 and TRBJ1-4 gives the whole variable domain KAGVTQTPRYLIKTRGQQVTLSCSPISGHRSVSWYQQTPGQGLQFLFEYFSETQRNKGNFPGRFSGRQFSNSRSEMNVSTLELGDSALYLCASRRGQGNEKLFFGSGTQLSVL.